The 26 T cell receptor beta chains listed next were all sequenced from one sample in a study of regulatory T cells in long-lasting Graves disease. Assembly of TCR beta libraries relied on iRepertoire HTBI primers together with Arm-PCR of CDR3 regions. TCRdb processed the multiplex PCR reads anew with MiXCR; each CDR3 protein has one entry. The sample has some 490,000 distinct CDR3 sequences, around 11% seen once. Time point indicated: newly diagnosed GD, antithyroid drugs for less than 3 months. RNA from PBMCs was the source of the TCR library. The same sample was also used in a study of T cells in Graves' hyperthyroidism and ophthalmopathy.

Sequences were derived from peripheral blood mononuclear cells (PBMCs), sampled at new diagnosis, from a patient treated with antithyroid drugs. These receptors were taken from a woman aged 25 to 39 with Graves disease.

This clonotype has at least ten counts. The rearrangement joins TRBV30 to TRBJ2-5, with TRBD1 identical over 12 bases. This CDR3 has 14 residues. V lost 2 bases, J lost 5 bases, and 3 bases stayed unmatched. The germline V gene has CDR1 GTSNPN and CDR2 SVGIG (reference sequence). DNA of the CDR3: TGTGCCTGGAGTCCCGGGACAGGGGGCGAGACCCAGTACTTC. Protein sequence: CAWSPGTGGETQYF.

The chain links TRBV5-4 to TRBJ2-1; 8 nucleotides match TRBD2. The CDR3 has 18 amino acids. V was clipped by 2 bases and J by 4 bases; unmatched bases: 14. The germline CDR1 and CDR2 sequences are SGHNT and YYREEE (reference sequence). CDR3 sequence reads: CASSFGGSGSSKYNEQFF. CDR3 DNA sequence: TGTGCCAGCAGCTTTGGGGGGAGCGGGAGCTCGAAATACAATGAGCAGTTCTTC.

This clonotype was recorded at least ten times. The gene calls are TRBV6-5 and TRBJ2-2; no clear D gene. V gave up 4 bases and J gave up 3 bases, with 9 bases separating them. Looked up from germline, CDR1 is MNHEY and CDR2 is SVGAGI. The CDR3 length is 14 residues. CDR3: CASSSWSYTGELFF. CDR3 nucleotide sequence: TGTGCCAGCAGTTCTTGGAGTTACACCGGGGAGCTGTTTTTT.

This clonotype was detected only a few times. This may come from a read error, since a much larger clone is one base off. V is TRBV24-1 and J is TRBJ1-2, with 10 bases matching TRBD1. CDR1 is KGHDR, CDR2 SFDVKD, per germline. The CDR3 extends over 15 amino acids. The CDR3 here is CAASDAGTGVTGYTF. CDR3 coding DNA: TGTGCCGCCAGTGATGCCGGGACAGGGGTGACTGGCTACACCTTC.

This clonotype was counted many times. The V and J genes are TRBV18 and TRBJ1-2; D is perhaps TRBD1 (5 bases). There are 15 residues in the CDR3. Trimming left V 3 bases short and J 0 bases short, with 11 bases between. CDR1 KGHSH and CDR2 LQKENI come from the germline V gene. The chain's CDR3 is CASSPSRETNYGYTF. The CDR3 DNA is TGTGCCAGCTCACCTTCCAGGGAGACTAACTATGGCTACACCTTC.

Ten or more counts support this clonotype. The gene calls are TRBV19 and TRBJ2-2; unclear D gene. This CDR3 region has 13 residues. Trimming removed 9 bases from V and 3 bases from J, with 11 bases in between. Germline V gives CDR1 LNHDA, CDR2 SQIVND (reference sequence). The CDR3 DNA follows: TGTGCCAGCAGCACCGCGTACACCGGGGAGCTGTTTTTT. Translating gives CASSTAYTGELFF.

Remarks on this clonotype: This could be a read error, since a much larger clone is one nucleotide away. DNA for the CDR3: TGTGCCTGGAGACAGGGGGGGACAAGTTGGGCTTTT. It specifies CAWRQGGTSWAF. The rearrangement joins TRBV30 to TRBJ1-1, with 8 bases aligning to TRBD1. The germline gives CDR1 GTSNPN, CDR2 SVGIG (reference sequence). This CDR3 contains 12 residues.

This clonotype was observed many times. The chain links TRBV12-3 or TRBV12-4 to TRBJ2-1; 10 bases fit TRBD2. CDR3 length: 15 residues. Unmatched junction bases numbered 7, after V lost 8 bases and J lost 3 bases. The CDR3 DNA reads as TGTGCCAGCGGGAAAGCGGGAGGGTACTACAATGAGCAGTTCTTC. Translating it yields CASGKAGGYYNEQFF.

At least ten counts were recorded for this clonotype. The rearrangement joins TRBV28 to TRBJ2-7, with 11 nucleotides matching TRBD1. The CDR3 covers 14 residues. Looked up from germline, CDR1 is MDHEN and CDR2 is SYDVKM. Trimming took 7 bases from V and 3 from J; bases not matched to a gene: 5. The CDR3 reads CASNVGTGGYEQYF. DNA for the CDR3: TGTGCCAGCAACGTCGGGACAGGGGGCTACGAGCAGTACTTC.

The J gene is TRBJ2-1, the V gene TRBV5-8; a weak D match, TRBD2 (6 bases). Trimming pared 4 bases from V and 5 bases from J, leaving 13 bases between. Germline assignment: CDR1 SGHTS and CDR2 YDEGEE. CDR3 size: 14 residues. This chain's CDR3 is CASSPGPGDNEQFF. The DNA of the CDR3 is TGTGCCAGCAGCCCCGGGCCGGGAGACAATGAGCAGTTCTTC.

This clonotype occurred many times. The V call is TRBV18, the J call TRBJ2-5; D possibly corresponds to TRBD2 (5 bases). Germline CDR1 KGHSH, CDR2 LQKENI. Deletions cut 5 bases from V and 2 bases from J, with 9 bases between. The CDR3 runs to 13 residues. This CDR3 reads CASSASFQETQYF. CDR3 sequence (DNA): TGTGCCAGCTCAGCTAGCTTTCAAGAGACCCAGTACTTC. The full variable domain, rest sourced from reference TRBV18 and TRBJ2-5, is NAGVMQNPRHLVRRRGQEARLRCSPMKGHSHVYWYRQLPEEGLKFMVYLQKENIIDESGMPKERFSAEFPKEGPSILRIQQVVRGDSAAYFCASSASFQETQYFGPGTRLLVL.

In this sample, this clonotype turned up many times. The V and J genes are TRBV7-9 and TRBJ2-1; D gene unclear. This CDR3 has 17 residues. CDR1 and CDR2 from the germline V gene are SEHNR and FQNEAQ (reference sequence). Trimming removed 0 bases from V and 4 bases from J, with 16 bases in between. The CDR3 sequence: CASSLAFRALPYNEQFF. CDR3 coding DNA: TGTGCCAGCAGCTTAGCTTTCAGAGCCCTACCTTACAATGAGCAGTTCTTC.

In this sample, this clonotype turned up many times. The chain carries TRBV28 and TRBJ1-1; 7 bases fit TRBD1. The CDR3 extends over 15 amino acids. The V gene's germline CDR1 is MDHEN and CDR2 SYDVKM. With 3 bases clipped from V and 1 base from J, the junction kept 5 bases outside the gene matches. The CDR3 DNA follows: TGTGCCAGCAGTTTCTACGGGACAGAGAACACTGAAGCTTTCTTT. Translated: CASSFYGTENTEAFF.

This clonotype was picked up a small number of times. J is TRBJ2-1 and V is TRBV4-3; a possible D gene is TRBD2 (6 bases). Trimming took 0 bases from V and 9 from J, leaving 12 bases between them. The CDR3 is made up of 14 amino acids. Germline CDR1 reads LGHNA; CDR2 reads YSLEER. DNA for the CDR3: TGCGCCAGCAGCCAAGATGGGTGGGGAGGTGAGCAGTTCTTC. This translates into CASSQDGWGGEQFF.

This clonotype came up many times. This chain joins TRBV5-1 and TRBJ1-4; the match to TRBD1 covers 7 bases. V lost 2 bases and J lost 5; bases outside the gene matches: 3. CDR1 is SGHRS, CDR2 YFSETQ, per germline. This CDR3 region has 14 residues. The CDR3 is CASSFAQGNEKLFF. In DNA form, the CDR3 reads TGCGCCAGCAGCTTCGCACAGGGGAATGAAAAACTGTTTTTT.

V usage is TRBV20-1 and J usage is TRBJ2-1, with D unclear. The CDR3 sequence is 11 residues long. CDR1 and CDR2 (germline): DFQATT, SNEGSKA (reference sequence). V gave up 1 base and J gave up 12 bases, with 10 bases separating them. DNA of the CDR3: TGCAGTGCTAGAGCTCAGGTTATGCAGTTCTTC. Encoded protein: CSARAQVMQFF.

This clonotype has at least ten counts. The rearrangement uses TRBV2 and TRBJ2-3, with D possibly being TRBD2 (6 bases). This CDR3 has 20 residues. From germline, CDR1 is SNHLY and CDR2 FYNNEI. Trimming shortened V by 4 bases and J by 5 bases, and 31 bases separated the two germline ends. Here the CDR3 DNA reads TGTGCCAGCAGTGCCCCAAGAGACCCAAGCCGCGGGACTCCACAAGATACGCAGTATTTT. Translation: CASSAPRDPSRGTPQDTQYF.

Ten or more counts support this clonotype. The genes are TRBV10-1 and TRBJ2-5; the match to TRBD1 covers 7 bases. Germline assignment: CDR1 WNHNN and CDR2 SYGVQD (reference sequence). CDR3 length: 13 amino acids. V lost 5 bases to trimming and J lost 5 bases; unmatched junction nucleotides: 5. CDR3 bases: TGCGCCAGCAGTTCTTCCAGGGGGGAGACCCAGTACTTC. Protein sequence: CASSSSRGETQYF.

The sample holds a few counts of this clonotype. The chain has TRBV28 and TRBJ1-3; 8 bases are shared with TRBD1. J was trimmed by 0 bases and V by 11 bases; bases with no gene match: 6. The CDR3 consists of 14 residues. Germline V gene sequence: CDR1 MDHEN, CDR2 SYDVKM. CDR3 DNA: TGTGCCGGGAGGACAGGGAGCTCTGGAAACACCATATATTTT. Protein sequence: CAGRTGSSGNTIYF.

This clonotype has at least ten counts. This chain joins TRBV7-9 and TRBJ1-6, with D tentatively TRBD1 (5 bases). Germline assignment: CDR1 SEHNR and CDR2 FQNEAQ (reference sequence). The CDR3 covers 15 residues. Trimming cost V 4 bases and J 7 bases, with 14 bases left between them. The CDR3 reads CASSSMDTNNSPLHF. CDR3 sequence (DNA): TGTGCCAGCAGCTCCATGGACACAAACAATTCACCCCTCCACTTT.

The genes are TRBV11-3 and TRBJ2-4; D possibly corresponds to TRBD2 (6 bases). The CDR3 has 16 amino acids. Trimming left V 5 bases short and J 9 bases short, with 23 bases between. CDR1 is SGHNT and CDR2 is YENEEA in the germline V gene. CDR3 nucleotides: TGTGCCAGCAGCGGGAGGCGGACGCCCAAAAGTGGCATTCAGTACTTC. It yields the protein CASSGRRTPKSGIQYF.

The table lists this clonotype with a few counts. This chain connects TRBV20-1 to TRBJ1-1; D call uncertain. Germline V gene lookup returns CDR1 DFQATT and CDR2 SNEGSKA (reference sequence). V gave up 0 bases and J gave up 1 base, with 9 bases separating them. CDR3 length equals 14 residues. The CDR3 here is CSAREPKTNTEAFF. The CDR3 coding sequence is TGCAGTGCTAGAGAGCCCAAGACGAACACTGAAGCTTTCTTT.

There are many counts of this clonotype. J is TRBJ2-2 and V is TRBV28; weak D call: TRBD1 (5 bases). CDR1 MDHEN and CDR2 SYDVKM come from the germline V gene. The ends were cut back, 8 bases at V and 2 bases at J, with 18 bases in the middle. The CDR3 sequence is 16 residues long. The CDR3 DNA is TGTGCCAGCTCAGTTTATGGTGGACAAAACACCGGGGAGCTGTTTTTT. Protein: CASSVYGGQNTGELFF.

This chain uses TRBV28 with TRBJ1-5, with D unclear. This CDR3 has 16 residues. Germline V gene lookup returns CDR1 MDHEN and CDR2 SYDVKM. Trimming left V 5 bases short and J 3 bases short, with 17 bases between. This chain's CDR3 is CASSPLEVPFNQPQHF. In DNA form, the CDR3 reads TGTGCCAGCAGTCCCCTCGAAGTTCCCTTCAATCAGCCCCAGCATTTT. The full variable domain, its missing parts supplied by reference TRBV28 and TRBJ1-5, is DVKVTQSSRYLVKRTGEKVFLECVQDMDHENMFWYRQDPGLGLRLIYFSYDVKMKEKGDIPEGYSVSREKKERFSLILESASTNQTSMYLCASSPLEVPFNQPQHFGDGTRLSIL.

This clonotype was detected ten times or more. V gene TRBV20-1 combines with J gene TRBJ1-1, with D perhaps TRBD1 (6 bases). The length of the CDR3 is 15 residues. Trimming removed 3 bases at V and 1 base at J, with 15 bases between. The germline V gene encodes CDR1 DFQATT and CDR2 SNEGSKA (reference sequence). The CDR3 sequence is CSASAGTHSNTEAFF. DNA for the CDR3: TGCAGTGCTAGTGCCGGGACACATTCGAACACTGAAGCTTTCTTT.

This clonotype was found many times. Sequence at one end of the junction differs from germline and may be a read error. The chain carries TRBV12-3 or TRBV12-4 and TRBJ1-1, with D unclear. The CDR3 sequence is 12 residues long. The CDR3 sequence: CASTPPGGLGIF. The CDR3 coding sequence is TGTGCCAGCACCCCCCCCGGAGGCCTAGGAATCTTT.